This T cell receptor (beta chain) was profiled in a study of regulatory T cells in long-lasting Graves disease (dated by TCRdb to the early 2020s). Turning to the overall study: In the newly diagnosed Graves' disease group, patients had been taking antithyroid drugs for less than 3 months. Patients with persistent Graves' disease were compared with patients with newly diagnosed Graves' disease using TCR sequencing and RNA sequencing of peripheral blood. The study took place in China and was registered as a clinical trial. A total of 33 samples underwent TCR sequencing, from roughly 13 patients with persistent Graves' disease and 20 patients with newly diagnosed Graves' disease. Study-wide conclusions, independent of this receptor: Persistent patients shared more public clonotypes among themselves (around 3,000) than newly diagnosed patients did (roughly 910). Preferential use of TRBV28, TRBJ1-2 and TRBJ2-5 was observed in persistent disease, whereas TRBV20-1 and TRBJ2-1 were favored in newly diagnosed disease. Only the TCR beta chain was sequenced and analyzed. Only peripheral blood was studied, because thyroid tissue, the primary lesion, was inaccessible. The authors acknowledged the small sample size as a limitation that may reduce accuracy. Persistent Graves' disease patients showed lower TCR Shannon entropy and fewer highly expanded clones than newly diagnosed patients, suggesting clonal expansion.

The CDR3 runs 18 residues from the cysteine to the phenylalanine. Only the CDR3 portion is preserved as DNA: 54 bases, with reading frame beginning at the first base. The germline V gene (reference sequence) specifies GTSNPN as CDR1 and SVGIG as CDR2. For this chain, trimming is 2 bases at the V end and 4 bases at the J end, and the number of junction bases without a gene match is 14. This clonotype showed up many times. Its binding antigen is unknown. Within one base of it there is no much larger clone, and no base qualities were kept. The library was made by multiplex PCR. The reads were generated on an Illumina HiSeq 4000. iRepertoire HTBI primers and Arm-PCR amplification of CDR3 regions were used to construct TCR beta libraries. Before sequencing, the PCR products went through gel purification. Under the source paper's analysis protocol: A total of around 59 TRBV and under 15 TRBJ segments were identified across samples and were used for gene usage analysis of CDR3 amino acid clonotypes. Filtered high-quality paired reads were merged into contigs using COPE and FqMerger. BLAST was used to align contigs to IMGT TRBV, TRBD and TRBJ reference genes, and CDR3 was defined according to IMGT. Any clonotype with a frequency above 0.1% was counted as a highly expanded clone. Repertoire diversity was measured by Shannon entropy, and V-J evenness by the Gini coefficient. Clonotypes shared by more than one individual were considered public. TCRdb applied fastp at Q25 and MiXCR to the public reads, then kept only in-frame beta chains. Identical CDR3 proteins give one entry, which carries the most common genes and DNA. For this entry, the V and J calls and clone size follow TCRdb and not the study's own pipeline. The table for this sample lists approximately 360,000 distinct CDR3 sequences; 10% to 15% of them were counted only once. The ten largest clonotypes hold approximately 17% of the sample.

The time point label of this sample denotes: newly diagnosed GD, antithyroid drugs for less than 3 months. For both TCR sequencing and RNA sequencing, RNA was extracted from PBMCs using TRIzol. The diagnosis of Graves' disease followed American Thyroid Association guidelines. Patients for the study were recruited at an endocrinology department in Xi'an, China. From each patient, around 9.3 milliliters of peripheral blood was collected into an EDTA anticoagulant tube. Ficoll Paque Plus density gradient separation was used to isolate PBMCs, and no further T cell sorting was done. An Agilent 2100 Bioanalyzer and agarose gel were used to assess RNA quality, and a NanoDrop 2000 was used to measure RNA concentration. The data were also submitted as part of a second study, on T cells in Graves' hyperthyroidism and ophthalmopathy. From the second report: Stable Graves' hyperthyroidism was defined as no progression to ophthalmopathy during 18 months of follow-up. Hyperthyroidism patients were aged 18 to 65 years and newly diagnosed, with disease duration of less than 2 months. Any patient with an uncontrolled infection, another autoimmune disease, pregnancy or lactation was excluded. Diagnoses were established on the basis of clinical symptoms, serum thyroxine and TRAb, thyroid ultrasound, and orbital computed tomography. The first round of RT-PCR for the TCR CDR3 was performed with the HTBI primer set and the Qiagen OneStep RT-PCR kit. Most expanded thyroid clonotypes (frequency above 0.001) were also detected in blood, suggesting blood repertoires may reflect thyroid immune responses. Ophthalmopathy was separated from stable hyperthyroidism by a 13 V-J signature model, with around 88% sensitivity and just over 81% specificity obtained in cross-validation and 80%/75% obtained in testing. In validation, progression to ophthalmopathy was predicted by the model with more than 65% sensitivity and 72% to 85% specificity, a median of approximately 7.1 months before onset. To identify TCR V-J signatures that set the groups apart, the researchers used a discovery cohort of 100 patients, made up of 40 to 45 with Graves' ophthalmopathy and 55 to 65 with stable Graves' hyperthyroidism. An independent validation cohort of fewer than 20 hyperthyroidism patients and 15 or so patients who later progressed to ophthalmopathy tested prospective prediction of ophthalmopathy. For training and testing, the 100 or so patients in the discovery cohort were randomly divided in a 7:3 ratio. In over five Graves' hyperthyroidism patients, the study also compared T-cell repertoires from thyroid tissue with T-cell repertoires from blood. After sampling, hyperthyroidism patients received methimazole starting at 30 mg daily, and ophthalmopathy patients received high-dose intravenous methylprednisolone. A second multiplex PCR round built the libraries, followed by size selection and purification. Sequencing of the libraries was done on an Illumina HiSeq2000 using paired-end 100 bp reads. Raw data were processed with SOAPnuke, discarding reads with adapters, uncalled bases, mean Phred below 15, or no exact constant-primer or identifier match. COPE v1.2.5 was used to merge the high-quality paired reads, and each unique nucleotide sequence was defined as a clonotype. Clonotypes were aligned to IMGT TRBV, TRBD and TRBJ reference segments using MiTCR v1.1. The analysis was restricted to V-J combinations with a frequency above 0.0001, which together covered over 99% of the repertoires. The TCS score was defined as F50 (clonal expansion) divided by E x V (chaos), with BLOSUM62-based TCRdist calculated between CDR3 peptides within each V-J. Welch's t-statistics and random forest reduced fewer than 600 V-J features to roughly 13, which were used in a naive Bayes classifier (R e1071). Sample size was not statistically predetermined, and investigators were not blinded to group allocation. The paper reports TCR Vbeta CDR3 sequencing of fewer than 150 peripheral blood samples: 43 ophthalmopathy, under 80 hyperthyroidism and around 17 progressor patients.

Sequenced here: peripheral blood mononuclear cells (PBMCs), sampled at new diagnosis, from a patient treated with antithyroid drugs. The V gene is TRBV30 and the J gene is TRBJ2-1; 10 of the junction bases match TRBD2. The receptor comes from a woman aged 18-29 years with Graves disease. Donor details come from another sample of the same person, matched by shared clones. The DNA is TGTGCCTGGAGTAAAGGTCGACTAGCGGGCCGCGATTACAATGAGCAGTTCTTC. This encodes CAWSKGRLAGRDYNEQFF. The full variable domain, with segments outside the CDR3 supplied by the reference TRBV30 and TRBJ2-1 proteins, appears as SQTIHQWPATLVQPVGSPLSLECTVEGTSNPNLYWYRQAAGRGLQLLFYSVGIGQISSEVPQNLSASRPQDRQFILSSKKLLLSDSGFYLCAWSKGRLAGRDYNEQFFGPGTRLTVL.